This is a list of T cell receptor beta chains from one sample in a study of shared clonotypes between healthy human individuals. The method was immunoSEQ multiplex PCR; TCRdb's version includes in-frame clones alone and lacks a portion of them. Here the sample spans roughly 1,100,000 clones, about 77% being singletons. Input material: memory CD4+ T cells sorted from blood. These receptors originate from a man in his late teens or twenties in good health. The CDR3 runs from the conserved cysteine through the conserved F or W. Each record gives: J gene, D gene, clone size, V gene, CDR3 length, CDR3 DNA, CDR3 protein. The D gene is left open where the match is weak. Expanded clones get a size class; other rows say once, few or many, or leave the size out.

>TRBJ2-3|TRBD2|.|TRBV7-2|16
TGTGCCAGCAGCTCAGGACTAGCGGGATTTTCAGATACGCAGTATTTT
CASSSGLAGFSDTQYF
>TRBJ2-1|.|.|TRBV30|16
TGTGCCTGGAGTGGGGCCGGGACCGGGAGATACAATGAGCAGTTCTTC
CAWSGAGTGRYNEQFF
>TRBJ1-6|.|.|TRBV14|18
TGTGCCAGCAGCCAAGCCTACGGGGGGCAAAGGGTCAATTCACCCCTCCACTTT
CASSQAYGGQRVNSPLHF
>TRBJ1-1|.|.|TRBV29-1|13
TGCAGCGTTGAAGTTAATGGGAACACTGAAGCTTTCTTT
CSVEVNGNTEAFF
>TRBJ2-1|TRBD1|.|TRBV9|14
TGTGCCAGCAGCGTTCGGACAGGAGTTGGTGAGCAGTTCTTC
CASSVRTGVGEQFF
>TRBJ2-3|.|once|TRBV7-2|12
TGTGCCAGCGGGCAGTTCACAGATACGCAGTATTTT
CASGQFTDTQYF
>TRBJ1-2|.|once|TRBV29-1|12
TGCAGCGTTGAAAGGGGATCCTATGGCTACACCTTC
CSVERGSYGYTF
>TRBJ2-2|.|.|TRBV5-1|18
TGCGCCAGCAGCTTGGCCGCAGGGACCACCCTTAACACCGGGGAGCTGTTTTTT
CASSLAAGTTLNTGELFF
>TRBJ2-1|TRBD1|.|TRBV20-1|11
TGCAGTGCTAACCCCGGACAGGGCTTGTTCTTC
CSANPGQGLFF
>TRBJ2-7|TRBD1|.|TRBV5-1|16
TGCGCCAGCAGCTTGCCGGGACAGGGGGTCTCCTACGAGCAGTACTTC
CASSLPGQGVSYEQYF
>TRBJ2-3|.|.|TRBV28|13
TGTGCCAGCAGCGACATCAGCACAGATACGCAGTATTTT
CASSDISTDTQYF
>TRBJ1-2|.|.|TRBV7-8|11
TGTGCCATCTCGACGGCGGATGGCTACACCTTC
CAISTADGYTF
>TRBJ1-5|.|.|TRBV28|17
TGTGCCAGCAGTTCTCAGATACAGGGCTCCGCCGCTCAGCCCCAGCATTTT
CASSSQIQGSAAQPQHF
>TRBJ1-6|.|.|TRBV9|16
TGTGCCAGCAGCGTAGGCTCCGGGGATCGCAATTCACCCCTCCACTTT
CASSVGSGDRNSPLHF
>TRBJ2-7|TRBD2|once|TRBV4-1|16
TGCGCCAGCAGCCAACCGACTAGCGGGGGGAGGTACGAGCAGTACTTC
CASSQPTSGGRYEQYF
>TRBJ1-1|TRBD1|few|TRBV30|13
TGTGCCTGGAGTCGACAGGGTCTCACTGAAGCTTTCTTT
CAWSRQGLTEAFF
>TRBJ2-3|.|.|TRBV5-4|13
TGTGCCAGCAGCTTGGCGGGACCCGATACGCAGTATTTT
CASSLAGPDTQYF
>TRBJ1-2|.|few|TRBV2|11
TGTGCCAGCAGTTTAAGGGAGGGCTACACCTTC
CASSLREGYTF
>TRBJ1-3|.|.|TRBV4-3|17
TGCGCCAGCAGCCAAGAGGCCCAGGGGAACTCTGGAAACACCATATATTTT
CASSQEAQGNSGNTIYF
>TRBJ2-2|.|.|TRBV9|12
TGTGCCAGCAGTCCGAATGCCGGGGAGCTGTTTTTT
CASSPNAGELFF
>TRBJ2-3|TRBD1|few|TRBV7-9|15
TGTGCCAGCAGCTTAGTACAGGGGATCAGGGATACGCAGTATTTT
CASSLVQGIRDTQYF
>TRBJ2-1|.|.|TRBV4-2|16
TGTGCCAGCAGCCAAGATTTATGGGGCACCTACAATGAGCAGTTCTTC
CASSQDLWGTYNEQFF
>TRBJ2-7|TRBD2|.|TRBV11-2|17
TGTGCCAGCAGCTTGATGGGACTAGCGGGAGGGCCTAACGAGCAGTACTTC
CASSLMGLAGGPNEQYF
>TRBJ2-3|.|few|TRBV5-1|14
TGCGCCAGCAGCTTGTCCAGGGGTGGAGATACGCAGTATTTT
CASSLSRGGDTQYF
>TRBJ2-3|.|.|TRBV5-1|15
TGCGCCAGCAGCTTGGAGGACGGAGCAACAGATACGCAGTATTTT
CASSLEDGATDTQYF
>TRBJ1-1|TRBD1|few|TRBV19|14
TGTGCCAGTACCGAGGGGACAGGGAACACTGAAGCTTTCTTT
CASTEGTGNTEAFF
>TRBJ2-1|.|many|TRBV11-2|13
TGTGCCAGCAGCATTAACCTCTACAATGAGCAGTTCTTC
CASSINLYNEQFF
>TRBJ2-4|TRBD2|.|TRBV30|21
TGTGCCTGGAGTCCACCCCCGACTAGCGGACGAAGGGGGCTAGCCAAAAACATTCAGTACTTC
CAWSPPPTSGRRGLAKNIQYF
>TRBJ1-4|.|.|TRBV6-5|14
TGTGCCAGCACCCCGTTGGGCCGAAATGAAAAACTGTTTTTT
CASTPLGRNEKLFF
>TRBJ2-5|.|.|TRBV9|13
TGTGCCAGCAGCGTAGCTCTCTCAGAGACCCAGTACTTC
CASSVALSETQYF
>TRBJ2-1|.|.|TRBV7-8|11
TGTGCCAGCACCGGGTACAATGAGCAGTTCTTC
CASTGYNEQFF
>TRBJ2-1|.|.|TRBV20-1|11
TGCAGTGGGGAGTACCACAATGAGCAGTTCTTC
CSGEYHNEQFF
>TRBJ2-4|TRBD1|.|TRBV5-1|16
TGCGCCAGCAGCCGAAGAACAGGGGGCGGGGAAAACATTCAGTACTTC
CASSRRTGGGENIQYF
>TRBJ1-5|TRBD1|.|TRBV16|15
TGTGCCAGCAGTCGGACAGGGCGGGGGAATCAGCCCCAGCATTTT
CASSRTGRGNQPQHF
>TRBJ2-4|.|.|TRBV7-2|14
TGTGCCAGCAGCTTACAGGGAACCAAAAACATTCAGTACTTC
CASSLQGTKNIQYF
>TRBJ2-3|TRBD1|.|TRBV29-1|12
TGCAGCGTGGAAACAGGGGCAGATACGCAGTATTTT
CSVETGADTQYF
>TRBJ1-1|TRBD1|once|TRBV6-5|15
TGTGCCAGCAGTCCAGGGGGAAAAGGGGGAGTTGTAGCTTTCTTT
CASSPGGKGGVVAFF
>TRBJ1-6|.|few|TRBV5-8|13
TGTGCCAGCAGCTTGGATAGGCGACCACCCCTCCACTTT
CASSLDRRPPLHF
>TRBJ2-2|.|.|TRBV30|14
TGTGCATCTAAGAGGAGGACTAACACCGGGGAGCTGTTTTTT
CASKRRTNTGELFF
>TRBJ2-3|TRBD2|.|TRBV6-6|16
TGTGCCAGCAGGAAAGCTAGCGGGGGGGCGGGAGATACGCAGTATTTT
CASRKASGGAGDTQYF
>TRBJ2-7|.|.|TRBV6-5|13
TGTGCCAGCAGTTTGGCTGGCAGCTACGAGCAGTACTTC
CASSLAGSYEQYF
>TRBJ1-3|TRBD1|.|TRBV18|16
TGTGCCAGCTCACCACCCCAGGGGGCGCGCGGAAACACCATATATTTT
CASSPPQGARGNTIYF
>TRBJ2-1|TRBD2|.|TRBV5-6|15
TGTGCCAGCAGCCTACTAGCGGGTGCCTACAATGAGCAGTTCTTC
CASSLLAGAYNEQFF
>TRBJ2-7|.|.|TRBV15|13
TGTGCCACCAGCAGAGATCCAGGCTACGAGCAGTACTTC
CATSRDPGYEQYF
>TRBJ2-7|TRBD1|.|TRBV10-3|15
TGTGCCATCAGGGAACCCGGGACAGGGGGCCACGAGCAGTACTTC
CAIREPGTGGHEQYF
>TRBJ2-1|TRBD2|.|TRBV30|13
TGTGCCTGGAGAGCGGGGTCCTACAATGAGCAGTTCTTC
CAWRAGSYNEQFF
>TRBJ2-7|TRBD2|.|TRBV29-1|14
TGCAGCGTTGCACTAGCGGGGGAGCTCCCAGAGCAGTACTTC
CSVALAGELPEQYF
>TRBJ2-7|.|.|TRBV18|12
TGTGCCAGCTCACCACTGGGGGAGGAGCAGTACTTC
CASSPLGEEQYF
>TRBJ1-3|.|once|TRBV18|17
TGTGCCAGCTCACCCCCCCCGCAGGGGCCATCTGGAAACACCATATATTTT
CASSPPPQGPSGNTIYF
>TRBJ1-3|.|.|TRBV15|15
TGTGCCACCAGCAGAGGAGGGGCAGCTGGAAACACCATATATTTT
CATSRGGAAGNTIYF
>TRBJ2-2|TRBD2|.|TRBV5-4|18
TGTGCCAGCAGCTCTTTAGCGGGGGGCCTCGGAGGGACCGGGGAGCTGTTTTTT
CASSSLAGGLGGTGELFF
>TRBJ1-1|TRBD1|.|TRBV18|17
TGTGCCAGCTCACCCCTCCAGGGACAGTTGGCCAACACTGAAGCTTTCTTT
CASSPLQGQLANTEAFF
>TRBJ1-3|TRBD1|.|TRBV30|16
TGTGCCTGGAGGGGGCCCGACAGGGCGGCTGGAAACACCATATATTTT
CAWRGPDRAAGNTIYF
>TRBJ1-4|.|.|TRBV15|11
TGTGCCACCAGCAGAGATCACAAACTGTTTTTT
CATSRDHKLFF
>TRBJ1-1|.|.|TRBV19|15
TGTGCCAGTAGTACCACAGGGATTTTGGGCACTGAAGCTTTCTTT
CASSTTGILGTEAFF
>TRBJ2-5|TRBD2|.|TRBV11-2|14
TGTGCCAGCAGCTTGGGAGGGACGCGGGAGACCCAGTACTTC
CASSLGGTRETQYF
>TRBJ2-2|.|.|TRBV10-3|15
TGTGCCATCAGTGGGTCGGGAGCGAACACCGGGGAGCTGTTTTTT
CAISGSGANTGELFF
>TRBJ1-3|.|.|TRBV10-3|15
TGTGCCATCAAAAATGTAGGGCAGGTCGGAAACACCATATATTTT
CAIKNVGQVGNTIYF
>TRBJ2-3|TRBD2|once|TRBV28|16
TGTGCCAGCAGCCAAGCTCTAGCGGGACGCACAGATACGCAGTATTTT
CASSQALAGRTDTQYF
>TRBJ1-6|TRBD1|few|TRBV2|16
TGTGCCAGCAGTCTACAGGGGGCGAAGGGGAATTCACCCCTCCACTTT
CASSLQGAKGNSPLHF